This record looks at one T cell receptor beta chain sequence and its context. Its antigen is unknown. Per-base qualities were not stored, and no clone one base away is much larger. Sequencer: Illumina NovaSeq 6000. cDNA libraries for TCRalpha and TCRbeta were prepared by 5'RACE using constant-segment primers, with sample barcodes and unique molecular identifiers added. RNA was extracted from every sample with Trizol reagent. Library amplification was performed in two PCR steps, and a second sample barcode and Illumina TruSeq adapters were introduced in the second step. Libraries were sequenced on an Illumina NovaSeq with 2 x 150 bp paired-end reads. The source study handled its data this way. Reads were demultiplexed and collapsed into UMI-guided consensus sequences with migec v1.2.7. Using mixcr v2.1.11, UMI consensuses were aligned to TRA and TRB V and J templates and then assembled into clonotypes. Expanded or contracted clonotypes were those called significant by both edgeR and NoisET, with noise models trained on biological replicates. edgeR calls used a false discovery rate-adjusted p below 0.01 and a log2 fold-change threshold of 1. As an exploratory analysis of dynamics, max-normalized trajectories of the 1000 most abundant clonotypes were examined by PCA with hierarchical clustering. The CD4 or CD8 phenotype of responding clones was assigned using the separately sequenced CD4+ and CD8+ repertoires. The public reads were reanalyzed by TCRdb: fastp trimming at Q25, MiXCR alignment, in-frame beta chains only. Each record represents a unique CDR3 protein, reported with the most common genes and DNA among its rows. V and J calls and clone size were set by TCRdb, not the authors. The sample table contains 200,000 to 250,000 distinct CDR3 sequences; only one count was recorded for roughly 10% of them. The ten largest clones take up under 25% of the sample.

This record belongs to a study of T-cell memory formation after mild COVID-19 (dated by TCRdb to about 2021). Describing the broader study: TCR sequence clusters from the two donors were largely donor specific. Longitudinal TCRalpha and TCRbeta repertoire sequencing tracked T-cell clones expanding and contracting after mild COVID-19 in a couple of donors. The cohort was made up of two young adult volunteers, one female and one male, who were previously healthy.

From the cysteine through the phenylalanine, the CDR3 covers 13 amino acids. The kept DNA is CDR3 alone, 39 bases in frame from the first base. The germline V gene (reference sequence) supplies CDR1 SEHNR and CDR2 FQNEAQ. Trimming removed 7 bases from V and 9 bases from J, leaving 16 bases between the germline ends. Ficoll-Paque density gradient centrifugation was the method used to isolate PBMCs. Beyond this particular receptor, the publication reports: Contracting CD4+ clones were found mainly in CM and EM memory subsets, while CD8+ clones were enriched in EMRA. Clones that contracted from day 15 to 85 showed balanced CD4/CD8 phenotypes, whereas a second wave of clones that expanded from day 15 to 37 leaned towards CD4+. Some responding clones were found in pre-infection memory, which suggests that pre-existing cross-reactive memory T cells took part in the SARS-CoV-2 response. Whether the second-wave clones peaking on day 37 were SARS-CoV-2 specific was not confirmed. Only two mild cases were covered in the study, and larger cohorts including severe cases with pre-infection samples were considered necessary.

This clonotype originated in a man aged 18-30 years who had mild COVID-19 (a few samples of this study predate the infection). The sample titles of this study are shuffled in the database, so cell type and time point are left out; the donor was told from shared clones. Material: PBMCs or a T cell subset sorted from them (not recorded which). Recombination linked TRBV7-9 to TRBJ2-1, and the D gene may be TRBD2, 5 bases matching. The DNA sequence is as follows: TGTGCCAGCACCCTGTATGACGGAGGTGAGCAGTTCTTC. This sequence encodes CASTLYDGGEQFF. The variable domain in full, with residues beyond the CDR3 obtained from the reference TRBV7-9 and TRBJ2-1 genes, is DTGVSQNPRHKITKRGQNVTFRCDPISEHNRLYWYRQTLGQGPEFLTYFQNEAQLEKSRLLSDRFSAERPKGSFSTLEIQRTEQGDSAMYLCASTLYDGGEQFFGPGTRLTVL.